The entry below describes one TCR beta chain. In this sample, this clone turned up once. Its antigen is not yet known. No base quality information exists; no much larger clone differs at one position. Patients with autoimmune disease history or receiving systemic immunosuppression were excluded from the trial. Peripheral blood for TCR sequencing was collected from all dose cohorts at baseline, on cycle 4 day 1, and on cycle 7 day 1. Samples came from an open-label, multicenter, first-in-human phase I dose-escalation trial of ivuxolimab. The trial enrolled adults with locally advanced or metastatic head and neck squamous cell, hepatocellular, melanoma or renal cell carcinoma. CD4+ and CD8+ T cells were sorted separately from peripheral blood before TCR sequencing. For sequencing of the TCRbeta CDR3 region, genomic DNA was extracted from the sorted cells. The immunoSEQ Assay was used for sequencing of TCRbeta CDR3 regions. The clones in this table, taken by TCRdb from immuneACCESS, are in-frame only. Not every clone is retained; where verified, under half of the shortfall comes from an unresolved V gene, and the cause of the rest is unknown. The sample has under 100,000 clones on record, 70% to 90% of them singletons. Of the sample, around 5.5% is held by the ten largest clones.

Germline trimming: 0 bases from V, 10 bases from J; junction bases outside gene matches: 12. Via the germline V gene, CDR1 is SGDLS and CDR2 YYNGEE. The CDR3 spans 16 residues, from the cysteine through the phenylalanine. Of all the DNA, just the CDR3 is kept, 48 bases in frame from base 1. The sample is drawn from a study of OX40 agonist ivuxolimab in advanced cancers. Context from the whole study: Ivuxolimab, which targeted the costimulatory receptor OX40 (CD134), was an agonistic, fully human IgG2 monoclonal antibody. A male proportion of roughly 80% and a mean age of 60 years, ranging from 23 to 79, were recorded for the dose-escalation cohort. Prior anti-PD-1, anti-PD-L1 or anti-CTLA-4 therapy was permitted, and approximately 41% of dose-escalation patients had received checkpoint inhibitors. The paper reports the monotherapy dose-escalation portion (N = 52 patients) of the phase I ivuxolimab trial. Intravenous ivuxolimab was administered to patients every 2 weeks at six dose levels: 0.01, 0.1, 0.3, 1.5, 3 and 10 mg/kg. The point of sequencing TCRbeta in the periphery was to test whether ivuxolimab changed TCR sequence diversity and drove clonal T-cell expansion. Partial responses occurred in three dose-escalation patients: two with cutaneous melanoma and one with hepatocellular carcinoma. Among the roughly 50 dose-escalation patients, 19 had hepatocellular carcinoma, around 15 melanoma, 9 renal cell carcinoma and 9 head and neck cancer.

Findings and caveats that apply to the study as a whole: In partial responders in the 0.1-3.0 mg/kg groups, normalized peripheral clonal expansion was found to be among the lowest, especially among CD8+ T cells. The antigen specificity of the peripheral T cells that underwent clonal expansion was not determined. At doses of 0.1 to 3.0 mg/kg, clonal expansion of both CD4+ and CD8+ blood T cells was observed from baseline to week 6. Low levels of normalized T-cell clonal expansion were also shown by some nonresponding patients. After ivuxolimab, CD8+ T cells had more expanded clones than CD4+ T cells on average.

The starting material was CD4+ or CD8+ T cells sorted from blood, obtained in a trial of the OX40 agonist ivuxolimab. Rearrangement joined TRBV9 to TRBJ2-1; TRBD1 agrees with 8 junctional bases. The TCR was taken from an adult with an advanced solid tumor such as melanoma, head and neck, liver or kidney cancer. The CDR3 has the sequence CASSVGGRGPFREQFF. The DNA is as follows: TGTGCCAGCAGCGTAGGTGGCAGGGGGCCGTTTCGGGAGCAGTTCTTC.